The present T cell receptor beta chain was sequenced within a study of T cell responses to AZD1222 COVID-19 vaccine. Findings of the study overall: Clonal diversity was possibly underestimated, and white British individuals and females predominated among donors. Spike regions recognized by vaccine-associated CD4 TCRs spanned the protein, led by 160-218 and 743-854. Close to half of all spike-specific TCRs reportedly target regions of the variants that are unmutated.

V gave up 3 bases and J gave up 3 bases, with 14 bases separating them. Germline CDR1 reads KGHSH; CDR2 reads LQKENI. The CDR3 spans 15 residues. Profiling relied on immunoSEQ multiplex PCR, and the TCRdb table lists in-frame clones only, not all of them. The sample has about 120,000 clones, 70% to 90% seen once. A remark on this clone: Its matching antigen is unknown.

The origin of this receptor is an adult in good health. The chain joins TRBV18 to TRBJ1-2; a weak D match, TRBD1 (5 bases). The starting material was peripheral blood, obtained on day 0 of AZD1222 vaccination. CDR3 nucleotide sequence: TGTGCCAGCTCACCCGGGGCAGGGCTGGACTATGGCTACACCTTC. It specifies CASSPGAGLDYGYTF. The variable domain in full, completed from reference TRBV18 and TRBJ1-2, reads NAGVMQNPRHLVRRRGQEARLRCSPMKGHSHVYWYRQLPEEGLKFMVYLQKENIIDESGMPKERFSAEFPKEGPSILRIQQVVRGDSAAYFCASSPGAGLDYGYTFGSGTRLTVV.